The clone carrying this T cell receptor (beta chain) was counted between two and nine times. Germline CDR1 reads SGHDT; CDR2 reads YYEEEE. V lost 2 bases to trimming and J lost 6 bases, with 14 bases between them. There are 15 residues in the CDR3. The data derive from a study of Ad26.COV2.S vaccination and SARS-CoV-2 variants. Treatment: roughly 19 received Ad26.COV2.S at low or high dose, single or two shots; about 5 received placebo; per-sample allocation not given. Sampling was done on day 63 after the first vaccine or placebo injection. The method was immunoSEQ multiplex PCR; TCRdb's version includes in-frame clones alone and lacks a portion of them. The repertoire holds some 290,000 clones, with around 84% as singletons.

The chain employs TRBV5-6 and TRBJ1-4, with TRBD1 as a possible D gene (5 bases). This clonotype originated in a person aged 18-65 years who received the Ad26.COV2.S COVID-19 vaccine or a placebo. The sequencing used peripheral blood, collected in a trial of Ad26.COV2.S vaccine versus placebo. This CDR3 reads CASSFLTAGDEKLFF. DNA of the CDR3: TGTGCCAGCAGCTTCTTGACAGCGGGGGATGAAAAACTGTTTTTT.